Reported below is one T cell receptor (beta chain). After removal of 3 bases from V and 10 bases from J, the junction contained 9 bases not matched to a gene. From germline, CDR1 is SQVTM and CDR2 ANQGSEA. This CDR3 has 14 residues. This entry is derived from a study of blood T cell repertoires in COVID-19. Residents of about two dozen US areas, aged about 18 to 89 years, made up the participants. Cohort assignment relied on participant-reported clinical history. The authors' processing: Researchers report that nucleated cell counts were estimated from reference gene primer amplification. Assay: immunoSEQ multiplex PCR; the TCRdb copy retains only in-frame clones and omits some. The DNA was the basis for D and trimming; V, J and clone size are from that table. The sample lists 320,000 or so clones; over 75% were seen once.

What was sequenced was PBMCs or T cells enriched from blood (not recorded which). The receptor was isolated from a man aged 25 to 40 who had recovered from COVID-19. V is TRBV29-1 and J is TRBJ2-1; 10 nucleotides agree with TRBD2. Written as DNA, the CDR3 is TGCAGCGTTGAGCTTAGCGGGGGGCCGGGGGAGCAGTTCTTC. Protein: CSVELSGGPGEQFF.